Following are 8 T cell receptor beta chains from one sample sequenced in a study of CD8 T cells in ankylosing spondylitis. Points from the study as a whole: Among TCR beta sequences, a motif of several highly homologous variants appeared characteristic of ankylosing spondylitis blood.

Each CDR3 protein is one row after TCRdb ran MiXCR on the 5' RACE reads. Found here are hundreds of thousands of distinct CDR3 sequences, approximately 10% of them singletons; the top ten hold around 0.51%. The antigens these receptors bind are not known. The source material was blood, either unsorted or a sorted T cell fraction (not recorded which). These receptors originate from a male donor with ankylosing spondylitis.

This clonotype was observed a handful of times. V and J are TRBV29-1 and TRBJ2-1; 7 positions match TRBD1. Germline V gene sequence: CDR1 SQVTM, CDR2 ANQGSEA. CDR3 length: 15 residues. V lost 7 bases to trimming and J lost 3 bases; unmatched junction nucleotides: 12. For the CDR3, the DNA is TGCAGCGCCCCGAGCGCCGGGGACAGCTACAATGAGCAGTTCTTC. It specifies CSAPSAGDSYNEQFF.

The chain couples TRBV5-1 to TRBJ2-1; D remains unclear. The CDR3 sequence is 13 residues long. From germline, CDR1 is SGHRS and CDR2 YFSETQ. V gave up 2 bases and J gave up 5 bases, with 8 bases separating them. Here the CDR3 DNA reads TGCGCCAGCAGCTTAAACTGGAACAATGAGCAGTTCTTC. It is translated as CASSLNWNNEQFF.

This chain links TRBV12-2 with TRBJ1-6. TRBV12-2 constitutes a pseudogene. The CDR3 extends over 14 amino acids. The DNA of the CDR3 is TGTGCAAGTCGCTTAGCGGGTTCTAATTCACCCCTCCACTTT. Protein: CASRLAGSNSPLHF.

There are a few counts of this clonotype. The chain employs TRBV7-9 and TRBJ2-3; TRBD2 matches 10 bases. This CDR3 comprises 15 residues. In germline, CDR1 is SEHNR, CDR2 FQNEAQ (reference sequence). V shed 4 bases and J 7 bases; nucleotides not matched to a gene: 8. The chain's CDR3 is CASSWASGRGNTQYF. CDR3 DNA sequence: TGTGCCAGCAGCTGGGCTAGCGGGAGAGGAAATACGCAGTATTTT.

This clonotype was seen more than once but under ten times. The chain uses TRBV4-3 and TRBJ1-1, with a possible D match to TRBD1 (6 bases). V was shortened by 0 bases and J by 0 bases, with 11 bases between the two germline ends. This CDR3 contains 16 residues. CDR1 and CDR2 from the germline V gene are LGHNA and YSLEER. CDR3 DNA: TGCGCCAGCAGCCAAGACTACGGGACAATGAACACTGAAGCTTTCTTT. Translating it yields CASSQDYGTMNTEAFF.

This clonotype was counted between two and nine times. The chain links TRBV11-1 to TRBJ1-5, with D unresolved. Germline assignment: CDR1 SGHAT and CDR2 FQDESV (reference sequence). V lost 5 bases to trimming and J lost 7 bases, with 12 bases between them. The CDR3 contains 13 residues. The DNA for the CDR3 is TGTGCCAGCAGCCCCCTCCCACAACAGCCCCAGCATTTT. As protein: CASSPLPQQPQHF.

This clonotype was seen a handful of times. The chain combines TRBV20-1 with TRBJ2-3, with 8 bases identical to TRBD2. Germline CDR1 and CDR2: DFQATT and SNEGSKA (reference sequence). The CDR3 is 14 amino acids. V lost 6 bases to trimming and J lost 4 bases; unmatched junction nucleotides: 9. The CDR3 loop is CSARLALLSDTQYF. The CDR3 DNA reads TGCAGTGCCAGACTAGCGCTACTCTCAGATACGCAGTATTTT.

The chain employs TRBV7-2 and TRBJ2-4; 8 nucleotides align to TRBD1. The trim removed 3 bases at V and 2 bases at J, leaving 3 bases unmatched. Germline loops: CDR1 SGHTA, CDR2 FQGNSA. The CDR3 has 15 amino acids. The DNA for the CDR3 is TGTGCCAGCAGCTTTGGACAGGGATCCAAAAACATTCAGTACTTC. It codes for CASSFGQGSKNIQYF.